This T cell receptor (beta chain) appears in the sequencing data of a study of T cells in Graves' hyperthyroidism and ophthalmopathy. Whole-study findings and limits: A 13 V-J signature model discriminated ophthalmopathy versus stable hyperthyroidism.

This clonotype turned up a few times. Its cognate antigen is unknown. The investigators amplified TCR beta CDR3 regions from RNA transcripts. Primed by the HTBI set, a first-round RT-PCR was run on the TCR CDR3. TCRdb processed the multiplex PCR reads anew with MiXCR; each CDR3 protein has one entry. Of a few hundred thousand distinct CDR3 sequences in the sample, about a sixth were seen once. CDR1 is SGHRS, CDR2 YFSETQ, per germline. Trimming removed 5 bases at V and 1 base at J, with 9 bases between. CDR3 size: 14 residues. For ophthalmopathy patients, the Clinical Activity Score was at least 3 and the NOSPECS grade at least 4; duration was under 3 months. Exclusion criteria comprised uncontrolled infection, other autoimmune disease, pregnancy or lactation. Diagnosis relied on clinical symptoms, serum thyroxine and TRAb, thyroid ultrasound and orbital computed tomography.

This sequence was found in a woman aged 40 to 55 with Graves' ophthalmopathy. V is TRBV5-1 and J is TRBJ2-2; no firm D call. The source material was blood. CDR3 loop: CASRMSLNTGELFF. For the CDR3, the DNA is TGCGCCAGCAGGATGTCGCTGAACACCGGGGAGCTGTTTTTT. Supplemented by reference TRBV5-1 and TRBJ2-2, the full variable domain reads KAGVTQTPRYLIKTRGQQVTLSCSPISGHRSVSWYQQTPGQGLQFLFEYFSETQRNKGNFPGRFSGRQFSNSRSEMNVSTLELGDSALYLCASRMSLNTGELFFGEGSRLTVL.